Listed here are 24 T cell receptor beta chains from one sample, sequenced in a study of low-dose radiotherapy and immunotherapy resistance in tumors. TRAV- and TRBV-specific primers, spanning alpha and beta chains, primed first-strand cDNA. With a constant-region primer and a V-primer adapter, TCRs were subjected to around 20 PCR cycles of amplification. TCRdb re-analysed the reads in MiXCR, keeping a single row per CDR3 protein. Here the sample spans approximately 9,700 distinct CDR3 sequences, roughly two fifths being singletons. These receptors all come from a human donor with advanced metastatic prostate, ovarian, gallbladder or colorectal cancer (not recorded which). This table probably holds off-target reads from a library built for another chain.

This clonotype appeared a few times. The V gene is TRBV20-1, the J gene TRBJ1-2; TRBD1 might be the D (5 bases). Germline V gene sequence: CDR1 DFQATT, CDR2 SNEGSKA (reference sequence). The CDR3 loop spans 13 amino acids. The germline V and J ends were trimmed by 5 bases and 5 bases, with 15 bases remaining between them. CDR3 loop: CSAPGQINYGYTF. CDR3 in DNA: TGCAGTGCTCCGGGGCAGATAAATTATGGCTACACCTTC.

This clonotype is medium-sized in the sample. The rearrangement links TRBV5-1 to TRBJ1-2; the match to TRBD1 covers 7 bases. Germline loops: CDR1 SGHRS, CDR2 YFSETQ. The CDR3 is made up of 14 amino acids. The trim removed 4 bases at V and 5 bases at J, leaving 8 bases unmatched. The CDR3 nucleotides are TGCGCCAGCAGCCCCCAGACAGGGAGATATGGCTACACCTTC. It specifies CASSPQTGRYGYTF.

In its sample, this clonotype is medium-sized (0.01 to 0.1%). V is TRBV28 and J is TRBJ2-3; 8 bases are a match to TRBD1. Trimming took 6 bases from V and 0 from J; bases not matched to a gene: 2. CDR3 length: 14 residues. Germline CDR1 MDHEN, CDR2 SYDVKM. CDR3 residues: CASSGQGSTDTQYF. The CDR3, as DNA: TGTGCCAGCAGCGGACAGGGAAGCACAGATACGCAGTATTTT.

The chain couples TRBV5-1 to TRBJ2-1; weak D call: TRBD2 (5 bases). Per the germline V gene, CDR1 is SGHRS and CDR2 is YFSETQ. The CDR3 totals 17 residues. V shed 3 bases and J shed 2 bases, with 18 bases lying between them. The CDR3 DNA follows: TGCGCCAGCAGCTGGAAACTCGACACGGGGACCTACAATGAGCAGTTCTTC. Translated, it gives CASSWKLDTGTYNEQFF.

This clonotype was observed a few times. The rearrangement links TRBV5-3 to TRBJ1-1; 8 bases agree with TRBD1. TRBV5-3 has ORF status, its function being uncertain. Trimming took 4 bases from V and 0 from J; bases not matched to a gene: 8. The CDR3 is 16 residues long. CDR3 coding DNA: TGTGCCAGAAGCACCGGACAGGGCCTTGTGAACACTGAAGCTTTCTTT. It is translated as CARSTGQGLVNTEAFF.

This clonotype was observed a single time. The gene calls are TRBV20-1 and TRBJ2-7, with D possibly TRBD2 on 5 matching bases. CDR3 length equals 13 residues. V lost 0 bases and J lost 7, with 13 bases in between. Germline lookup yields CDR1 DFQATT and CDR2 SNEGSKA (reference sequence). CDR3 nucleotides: TGCAGTGCTAGAGACCCCTCGGGGTTGGAGCAGTACTTC. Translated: CSARDPSGLEQYF.

The CDR3 is CASSLIPGGGYTF. The CDR3 bases are TGTGCCAGCAGTCTGATCCCGGGAGGGGGCTACACCTTC. The rearrangement links TRBV14 to TRBJ1-2, with D uncertain. The CDR3 length is 13 residues. The V gene's germline CDR1 is SGHDN and CDR2 FVKESK. Between the trimmed V and J ends, which lost 6 bases and 8 bases, there was a span of 16 bases. Full variable domain (missing parts from reference TRBV14 and TRBJ1-2): EAGVTQFPSHSVIEKGQTVTLRCDPISGHDNLYWYRRVMGKEIKFLLHFVKESKQDESGMPNNRFLAERTGGTYSTLKVQPAELEDSGVYFCASSLIPGGGYTFGSGTRLTVV.

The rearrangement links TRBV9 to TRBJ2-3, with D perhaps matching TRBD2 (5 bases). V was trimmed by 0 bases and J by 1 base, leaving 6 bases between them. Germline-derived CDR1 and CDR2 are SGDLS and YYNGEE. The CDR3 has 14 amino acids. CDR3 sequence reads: CASSVDSGTDTQYF. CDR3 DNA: TGTGCCAGCAGCGTAGATAGCGGCACAGATACGCAGTATTTT.

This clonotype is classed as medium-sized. The CDR3 region is CSARSNQGLSNQPQHF. CDR3 coding DNA: TGCAGTGCAAGGAGTAATCAGGGGCTTAGCAATCAGCCCCAGCATTTT. This rearrangement joins TRBV20-1 to TRBJ1-5; weak D call: TRBD1 (6 bases). This CDR3 has 16 residues. Germline V gene data show CDR1 as DFQATT and CDR2 as SNEGSKA (reference sequence). V gave up 6 bases and J gave up 0 bases, with 18 bases separating them.

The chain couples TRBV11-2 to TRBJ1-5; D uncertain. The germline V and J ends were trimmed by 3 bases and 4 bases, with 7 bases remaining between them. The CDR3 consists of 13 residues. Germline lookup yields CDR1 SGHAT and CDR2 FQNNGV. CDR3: CASSLAGNQPQHF. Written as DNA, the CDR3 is TGTGCCAGCAGCTTGGCAGGTAATCAGCCCCAGCATTTT.

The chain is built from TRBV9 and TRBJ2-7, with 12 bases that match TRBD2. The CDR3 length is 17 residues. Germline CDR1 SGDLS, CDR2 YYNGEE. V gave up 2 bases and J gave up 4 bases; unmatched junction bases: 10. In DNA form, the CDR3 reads TGTGCCAGCAGCGTCGCCCCTAGCGGGAGGGCCGAATACGAGCAGTACTTC. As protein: CASSVAPSGRAEYEQYF.

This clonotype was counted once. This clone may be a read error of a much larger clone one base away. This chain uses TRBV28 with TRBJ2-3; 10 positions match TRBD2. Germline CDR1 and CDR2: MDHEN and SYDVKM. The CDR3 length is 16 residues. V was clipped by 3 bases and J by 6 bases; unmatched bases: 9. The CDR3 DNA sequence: TGTGCCAGCAGTTTTGGGAGAGCGGGAGGGCTCGATACGCAGTATTTT. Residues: CASSFGRAGGLDTQYF. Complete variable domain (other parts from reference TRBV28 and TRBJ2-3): DVKVTQSSRYLVKRTGEKVFLECVQDMDHENMFWYRQDPGLGLRLIYFSYDVKMKEKGDIPEGYSVSREKKERFSLILESASTNQTSMYLCASSFGRAGGLDTQYFGPGTRLTVL.

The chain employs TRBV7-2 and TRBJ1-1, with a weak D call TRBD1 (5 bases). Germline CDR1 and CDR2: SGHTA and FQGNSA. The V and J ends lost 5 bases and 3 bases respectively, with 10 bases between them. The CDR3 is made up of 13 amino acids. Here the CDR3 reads CASSISGDTEAFF. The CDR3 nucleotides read TGTGCCAGCAGCATTTCGGGGGACACTGAAGCTTTCTTT.

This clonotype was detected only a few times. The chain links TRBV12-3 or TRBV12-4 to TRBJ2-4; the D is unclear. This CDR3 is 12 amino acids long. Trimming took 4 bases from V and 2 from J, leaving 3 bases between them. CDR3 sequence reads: CASSSTKNIQYF. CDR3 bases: TGTGCCAGCAGTTCGACCAAAAACATTCAGTACTTC.

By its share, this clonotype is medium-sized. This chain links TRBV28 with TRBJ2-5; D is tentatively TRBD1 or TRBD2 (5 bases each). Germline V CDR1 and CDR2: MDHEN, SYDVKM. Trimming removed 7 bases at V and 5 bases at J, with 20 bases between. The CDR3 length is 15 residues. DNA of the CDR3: TGTGCCAGCAAGGCTGGCCGGGGCTATAGGGAGACCCAGTACTTC. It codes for CASKAGRGYRETQYF.

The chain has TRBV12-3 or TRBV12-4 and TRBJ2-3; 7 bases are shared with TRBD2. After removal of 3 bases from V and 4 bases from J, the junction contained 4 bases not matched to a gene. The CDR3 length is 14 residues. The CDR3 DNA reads TGTGCCAGCAGTTTCGGCGGGGGAGCAGATACGCAGTATTTT. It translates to CASSFGGGADTQYF.

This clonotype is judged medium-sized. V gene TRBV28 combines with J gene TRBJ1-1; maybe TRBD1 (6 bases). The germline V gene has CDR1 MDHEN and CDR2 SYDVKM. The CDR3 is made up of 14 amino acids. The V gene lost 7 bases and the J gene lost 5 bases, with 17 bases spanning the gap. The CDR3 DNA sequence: TGTGCCAGCACCACTGCAGGGGTTCGGACTGAAGCTTTCTTT. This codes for CASTTAGVRTEAFF.

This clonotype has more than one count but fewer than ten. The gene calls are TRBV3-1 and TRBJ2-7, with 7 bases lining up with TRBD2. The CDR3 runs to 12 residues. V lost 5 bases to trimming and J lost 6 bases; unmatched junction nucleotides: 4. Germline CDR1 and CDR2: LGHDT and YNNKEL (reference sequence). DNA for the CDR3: TGTGCCAGCAGCGCGGGGGTTCTCGAGCAGTACTTC. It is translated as CASSAGVLEQYF.

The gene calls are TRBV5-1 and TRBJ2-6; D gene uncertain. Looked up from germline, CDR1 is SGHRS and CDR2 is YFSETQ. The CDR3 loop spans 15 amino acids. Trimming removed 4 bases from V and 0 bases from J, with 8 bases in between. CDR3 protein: CASSRDGSGANVLTF. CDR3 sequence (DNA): TGCGCCAGCAGCCGCGACGGCTCTGGGGCCAACGTCCTGACTTTC. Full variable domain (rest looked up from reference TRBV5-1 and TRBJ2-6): KAGVTQTPRYLIKTRGQQVTLSCSPISGHRSVSWYQQTPGQGLQFLFEYFSETQRNKGNFPGRFSGRQFSNSRSEMNVSTLELGDSALYLCASSRDGSGANVLTFGAGSRLTVL.

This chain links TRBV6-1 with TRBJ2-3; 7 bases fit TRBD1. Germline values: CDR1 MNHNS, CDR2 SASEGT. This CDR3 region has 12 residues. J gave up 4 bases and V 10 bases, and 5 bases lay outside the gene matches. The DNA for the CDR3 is TGTGCCACCCGACAGGGAGCAGATACGCAGTATTTT. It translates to CATRQGADTQYF.

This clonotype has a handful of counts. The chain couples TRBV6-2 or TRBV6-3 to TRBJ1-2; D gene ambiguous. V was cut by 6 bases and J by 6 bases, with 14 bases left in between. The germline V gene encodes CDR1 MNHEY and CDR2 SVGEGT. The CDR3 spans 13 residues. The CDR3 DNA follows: TGTGCCAGCAGCTGGGGAGAGAGAAATGGCTACACCTTC. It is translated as CASSWGERNGYTF.

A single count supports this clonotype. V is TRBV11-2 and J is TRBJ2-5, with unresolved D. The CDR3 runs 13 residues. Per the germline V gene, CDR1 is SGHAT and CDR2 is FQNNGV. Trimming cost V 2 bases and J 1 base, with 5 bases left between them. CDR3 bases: TGTGCCAGCAGCTTATGGCGCCAAGAGACCCAGTACTTC. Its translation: CASSLWRQETQYF.

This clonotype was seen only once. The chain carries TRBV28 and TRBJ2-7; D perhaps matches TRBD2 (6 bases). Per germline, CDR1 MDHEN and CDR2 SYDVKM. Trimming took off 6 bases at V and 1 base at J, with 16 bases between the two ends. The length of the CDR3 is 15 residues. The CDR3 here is CASRSGLRHSYEQYF. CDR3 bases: TGTGCCAGCAGGTCGGGACTCCGACATTCCTACGAGCAGTACTTC.

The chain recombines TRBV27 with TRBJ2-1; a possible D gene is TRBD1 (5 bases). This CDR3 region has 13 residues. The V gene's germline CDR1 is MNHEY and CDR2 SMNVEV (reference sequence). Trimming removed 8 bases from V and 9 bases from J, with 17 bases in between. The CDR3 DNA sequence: TGTGCCAGCTTCTCCGGCGTTAGGGGTGAGCAGTTCTTC. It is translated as CASFSGVRGEQFF.